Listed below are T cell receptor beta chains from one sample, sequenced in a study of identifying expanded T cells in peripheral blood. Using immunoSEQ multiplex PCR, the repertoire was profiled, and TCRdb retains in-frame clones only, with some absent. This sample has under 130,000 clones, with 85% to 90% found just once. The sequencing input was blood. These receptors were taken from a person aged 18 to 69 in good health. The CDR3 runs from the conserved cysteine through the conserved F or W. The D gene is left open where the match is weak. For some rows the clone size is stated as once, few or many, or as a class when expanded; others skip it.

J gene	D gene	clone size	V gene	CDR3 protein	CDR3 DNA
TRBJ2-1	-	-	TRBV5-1	CASSLEAAVEQFF	TGCGCCAGCAGCTTGGAAGCAGCTGTTGAGCAGTTCTTC
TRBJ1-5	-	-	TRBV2	CASSETKGYQPQHF	TGTGCCAGCAGTGAAACGAAGGGATACCAGCCCCAGCATTTT
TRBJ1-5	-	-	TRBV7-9	CASSAPNNQPQHF	TGTGCCAGCAGCGCCCCTAATAATCAGCCCCAGCATTTT
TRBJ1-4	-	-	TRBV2	CASSEPGNEKLFF	TGTGCCAGCAGTGAACCAGGGAACGAAAAACTGTTTTTT
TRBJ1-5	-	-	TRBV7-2	CASSRDGNSNQPQHF	TGTGCCAGCAGCCGGGACGGAAATAGCAATCAGCCCCAGCATTTT
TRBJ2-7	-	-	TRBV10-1	CASSRGGTFSYEQYF	TGCGCCAGCAGTCGTGGGGGAACCTTCTCCTACGAGCAGTACTTC
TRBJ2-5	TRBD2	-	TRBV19	CASSQYSHSGGAGETQYF	TGTGCCAGTAGCCAGTACTCCCATAGCGGGGGGGCCGGGGAGACCCAGTACTTC
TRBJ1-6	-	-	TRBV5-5	CASSLEGHNSPLHF	TGTGCCAGCAGCTTGGAGGGCCATAATTCACCCCTCCACTTT
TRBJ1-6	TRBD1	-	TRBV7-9	CASDAGGNSPLHF	TGTGCCAGCGACGCAGGGGGAAATTCACCCCTCCACTTT
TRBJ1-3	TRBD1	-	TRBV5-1	CASSLGTGGGSSSGNTIYF	TGCGCCAGCAGCTTGGGAACAGGGGGCGGTTCTAGCTCTGGAAACACCATATATTTT
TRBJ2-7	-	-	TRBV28	CASSFGPSYEQYF	TGTGCCAGCAGTTTTGGCCCGAGCTACGAGCAGTACTTC
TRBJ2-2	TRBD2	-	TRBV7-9	CASSFGLAGNTGELFF	TGTGCCAGCAGCTTCGGACTAGCGGGGAACACCGGGGAGCTGTTTTTT
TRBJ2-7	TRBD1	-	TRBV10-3	CAISESETGGYEQYF	TGTGCCATCAGTGAGTCGGAAACAGGGGGCTACGAGCAGTACTTC
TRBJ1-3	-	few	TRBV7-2	CASSPPAGIGNTIYF	TGTGCCAGCAGCCCCCCGGCGGGGATCGGAAACACCATATATTTT
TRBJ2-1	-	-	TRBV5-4	CASSLAKGSYNEQFF	TGTGCCAGCAGCTTGGCCAAGGGCTCCTACAATGAGCAGTTCTTC
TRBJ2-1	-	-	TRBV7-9	CASSLEGVRYEQFF	TGTGCCAGCAGCTTGGAAGGGGTGAGATATGAGCAGTTCTTC
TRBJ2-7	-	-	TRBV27	CASSPAGQYYSYEQYF	TGTGCCAGCAGCCCCGCGGGACAGTATTACTCCTACGAGCAGTACTTC
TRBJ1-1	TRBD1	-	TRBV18	CASSSRTGANTEAFF	TGTGCCAGCTCATCAAGGACAGGAGCAAACACTGAAGCTTTCTTT
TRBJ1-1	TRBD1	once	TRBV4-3	CASSQVYAGQPRTGAFF	TGCGCCAGCAGCCAAGTGTACGCGGGACAGCCCCGGACAGGGGCTTTCTTT
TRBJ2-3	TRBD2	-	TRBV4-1	CASSQGSGGGYTDTQYF	TGCGCCAGCAGCCAAGGTAGCGGGGGGGGATACACAGATACGCAGTATTTT
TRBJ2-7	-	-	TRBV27	CASSSVGGAGTTPPRYF	TGTGCCAGCAGTTCCGTGGGGGGGGCCGGGACGACCCCTCCTCGGTACTTC
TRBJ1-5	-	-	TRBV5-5	CASSPGQIGSQPQHF	TGTGCCAGCAGCCCCGGACAGATCGGGAGTCAGCCCCAGCATTTT